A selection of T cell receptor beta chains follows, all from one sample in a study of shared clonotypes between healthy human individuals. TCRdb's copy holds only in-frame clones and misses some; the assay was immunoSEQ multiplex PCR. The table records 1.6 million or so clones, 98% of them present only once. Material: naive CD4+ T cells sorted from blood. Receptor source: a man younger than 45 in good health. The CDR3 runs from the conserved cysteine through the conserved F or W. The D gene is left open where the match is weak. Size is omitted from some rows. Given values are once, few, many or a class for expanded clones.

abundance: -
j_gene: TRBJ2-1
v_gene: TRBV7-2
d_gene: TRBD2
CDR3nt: TGTGCCAGCAGCTCAACTAGCGGGAGGGCTGGTGAGCAGTTCTTC
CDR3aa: CASSSTSGRAGEQFF

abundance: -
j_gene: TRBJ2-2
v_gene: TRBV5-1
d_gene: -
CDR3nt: TGCGCCTCTGCCCCGGGGGTTGGTAACACCGGGGAGCTGTTTTTT
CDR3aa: CASAPGVGNTGELFF

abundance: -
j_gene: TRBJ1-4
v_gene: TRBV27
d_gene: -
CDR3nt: TGTGCCAGCAGTTTATCTGGGGTTGCTAATGAAAAACTGTTTTTT
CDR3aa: CASSLSGVANEKLFF

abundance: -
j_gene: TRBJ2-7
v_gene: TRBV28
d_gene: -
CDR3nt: TGTGCCAGCAGTACAAGCGGGACACTTGCCTACGAGCAGTACTTC
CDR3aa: CASSTSGTLAYEQYF

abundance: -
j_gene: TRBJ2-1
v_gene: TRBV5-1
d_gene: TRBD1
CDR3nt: TGCGCCAGCAGCTGGCACCAAGACAGGGGGCGCAGCGATGAGCAGTTCTTC
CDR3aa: CASSWHQDRGRSDEQFF

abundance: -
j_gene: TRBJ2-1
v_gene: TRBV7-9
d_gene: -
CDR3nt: TGTGCCAGCAGCTCCGTGAATCGAGATGAGCAGTTCTTC
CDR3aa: CASSSVNRDEQFF

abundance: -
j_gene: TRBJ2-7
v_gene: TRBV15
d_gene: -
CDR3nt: TGTGCCACCAGCTGGGGGGCCTACGAGCAGTACTTC
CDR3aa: CATSWGAYEQYF

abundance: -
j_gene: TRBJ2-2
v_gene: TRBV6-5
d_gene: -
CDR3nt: TGTGCCAGCAGTTCAGGGTATGGTTCAACCGGGGAGCTGTTTTTT
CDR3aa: CASSSGYGSTGELFF

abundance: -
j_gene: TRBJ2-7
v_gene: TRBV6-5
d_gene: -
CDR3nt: TGTGCCAGCAGTTACTCGACTGGGCTTGACTACGAGCAGTACTTC
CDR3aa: CASSYSTGLDYEQYF

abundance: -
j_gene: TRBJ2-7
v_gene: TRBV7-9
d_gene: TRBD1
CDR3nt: TGTGCCAGCAGCTTAGTACGACAGGGGGCGAGCTACGAGCAGTACTTC
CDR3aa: CASSLVRQGASYEQYF

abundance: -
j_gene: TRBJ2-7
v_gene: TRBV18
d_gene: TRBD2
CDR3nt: TGTGCCAGCTCAAAGACTAGCGGGAGCTCCTACGAGCAGTACTTC
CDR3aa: CASSKTSGSSYEQYF

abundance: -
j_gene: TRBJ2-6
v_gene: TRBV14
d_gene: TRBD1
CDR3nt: TGTGCCAGCAGCCAAGGTAGGGACAGACGAAGGCCCCCTGGGGCCAACGTCCTGACTTTC
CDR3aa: CASSQGRDRRRPPGANVLTF

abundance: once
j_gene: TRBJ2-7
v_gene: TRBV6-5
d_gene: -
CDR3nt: TGTGCCAGCTCCAAATCCGCCTACGAGCAGTACTTC
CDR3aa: CASSKSAYEQYF

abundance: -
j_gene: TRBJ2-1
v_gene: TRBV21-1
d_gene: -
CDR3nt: TGTGCCAGCAGCCAAGCCCCGGGACTAGCGGACCTGAGGAGCTCCTACAATGAGCAGTTCTTC
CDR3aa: CASSQAPGLADLRSSYNEQFF

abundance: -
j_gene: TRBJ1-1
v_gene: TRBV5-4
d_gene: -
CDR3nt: TGTGCCAGCAGCTTGAGTGAGTGGAACACTGAAGCTTTCTTT
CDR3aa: CASSLSEWNTEAFF

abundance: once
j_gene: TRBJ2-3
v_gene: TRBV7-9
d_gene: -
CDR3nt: TGTGCCAGCAGCCCCCGGGACCCACCTCGCACAGATACGCAGTATTTT
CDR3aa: CASSPRDPPRTDTQYF

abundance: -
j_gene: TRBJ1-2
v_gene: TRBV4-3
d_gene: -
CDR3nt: TGCGCCAGCAGCCAAAGTTCGTTGGGGGGAGTCGGTGGCTACACCTTC
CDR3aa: CASSQSSLGGVGGYTF

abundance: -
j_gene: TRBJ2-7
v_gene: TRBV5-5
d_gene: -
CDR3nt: TGTGCCAGCAGCTTAGGGGTAGGACCCTACGAGCAGTACTTC
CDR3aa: CASSLGVGPYEQYF

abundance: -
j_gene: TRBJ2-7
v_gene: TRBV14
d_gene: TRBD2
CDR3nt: TGTGCCAGCAGCCAAGATTCCGGGGGGGATTACGAGCAGTACTTC
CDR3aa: CASSQDSGGDYEQYF

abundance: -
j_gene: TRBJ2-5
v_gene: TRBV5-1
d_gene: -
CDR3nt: TGCGCCAGCAGCTTGGTCCAGTATAGTCAAGAGACCCAGTACTTC
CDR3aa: CASSLVQYSQETQYF

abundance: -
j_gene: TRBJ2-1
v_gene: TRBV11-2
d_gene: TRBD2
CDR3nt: TGTGCCAGCAGCTTAGAACTAGCGCACAATGAGCAGTTCTTC
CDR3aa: CASSLELAHNEQFF

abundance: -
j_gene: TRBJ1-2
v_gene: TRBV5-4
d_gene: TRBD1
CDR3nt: TGTGCCAGCAGCTTGGAACCAGGGGGCTATGGCTACACCTTC
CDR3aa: CASSLEPGGYGYTF

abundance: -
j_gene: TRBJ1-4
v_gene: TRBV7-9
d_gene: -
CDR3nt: TGTGCCAGCAGCCCCCGGGAAAAGGAAAAACTGTTTTTT
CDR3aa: CASSPREKEKLFF

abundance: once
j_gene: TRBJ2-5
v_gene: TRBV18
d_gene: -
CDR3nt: TGTGCCAGCTCCCGCGGGGTAGAGACCCAGTACTTC
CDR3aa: CASSRGVETQYF

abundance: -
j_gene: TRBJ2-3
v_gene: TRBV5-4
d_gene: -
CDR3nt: TGTGCCAGCAGCTTGGGGTCGGCGACGGACCTGCGGGATACGCAGTATTTT
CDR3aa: CASSLGSATDLRDTQYF

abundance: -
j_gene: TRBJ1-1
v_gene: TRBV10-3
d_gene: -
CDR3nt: TGTGCCATCAGTGAGTCCAGGAACACTGAAGCTTTCTTT
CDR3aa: CAISESRNTEAFF

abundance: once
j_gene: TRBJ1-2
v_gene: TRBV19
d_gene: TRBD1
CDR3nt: TGTGCCAGTAGTCCAGACAGGGAATCCTTCTATGGCTACACCTTC
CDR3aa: CASSPDRESFYGYTF

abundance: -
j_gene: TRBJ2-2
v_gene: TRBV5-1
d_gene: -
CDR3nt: TGCGCCAGCAGCTCCGCCTTGAACACCGGGGAGCTGTTTTTT
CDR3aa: CASSSALNTGELFF